This entry features one T cell receptor beta chain sequence. The CDR3 consists of 15 residues. Germline values: CDR1 MGHRA, CDR2 YSYEKL. The V gene lost 6 bases and the J gene lost 1 base, with 12 bases spanning the gap. The sample originates from a study of blood T cell repertoires in COVID-19. The authors' processing: Amplification of reference gene primers provided the estimated nucleated cell counts. Method: immunoSEQ multiplex PCR; TCRdb's copy keeps in-frame clones and lacks some. V, J and clone size reflect that table, while D and trimming were determined from the DNA. Here the sample spans some 300,000 clones, about nine tenths being singletons. Participants, 18 to 89 years old, spanned fewer than 25 US areas. Cohorts were based on clinical histories the participants reported. Recovered participants had two consecutive negative NP/OP PCR tests, healthcare professional clearance, or symptom resolution.

This chain joins TRBV4-1 and TRBJ2-2; weak D call: TRBD1 (6 bases). This receptor was obtained from a man aged 25 to 45 who had recovered from COVID-19. The sequenced material came from PBMCs or T cells enriched from blood (not recorded which). The CDR3 region is CASSPGTLNTGELFF. The CDR3 coding sequence is TGCGCCAGCAGTCCCGGGACACTGAACACCGGGGAGCTGTTTTTT.